The rows below give T cell receptor beta chains drawn from one sample of a study of response to subunit inactivated influenza vaccine. TCRdb re-called the RT-PCR reads through MiXCR, storing one row per CDR3 protein. The sample consists of 500,000 or so distinct CDR3 sequences, 16% of them appearing once. The source was CD4+ T cells sorted from PBMCs, collected around 2 years after vaccination. The receptors were gathered from a man between 50 and 69 years old who received an inactivated influenza vaccine. CDR3s include the opening cysteine and the closing phenylalanine or tryptophan. D genes are given only for firm matches. Clone size appears in some rows only: once, few, many, or a class for an expanded clone.

DNA	CDR3	size	J	D	V
TGTGCCAGCAGCCCGACAGGGCGCAACCAAGAGACCCAGTACTTC	CASSPTGRNQETQYF	many	TRBJ2-5	TRBD1	TRBV5-6
TGTGCCAGCAGTGTCTCCCCAGTTTCACCCCTCCACTTT	CASSVSPVSPLHF	-	TRBJ1-6	-	TRBV27
TGCGCCAGCAGATTTGGACAGACGAATGAAAAACTGTTTTTT	CASRFGQTNEKLFF	few	TRBJ1-4	-	TRBV5-1
TGTGCCAGCAGCTTCGTTAAGGGACCTCTCTCCTACAATGAGCAGTTCTTC	CASSFVKGPLSYNEQFF	few	TRBJ2-1	-	TRBV13
TGTGCCAGCAGTAGCCGACAGGGGGAGGATGGCTACACCTTC	CASSSRQGEDGYTF	-	TRBJ1-2	TRBD1	TRBV12-3/TRBV12-4
TGCAGCGCAGCCGGCAGTTTAAAGGGACAGTTCTTC	CSAAGSLKGQFF	few	TRBJ2-1	-	TRBV20-1
TGCGCCAGCAGCGGGGACCAACCCTACGAGCAGTACTTC	CASSGDQPYEQYF	-	TRBJ2-7	-	TRBV5-1
TGCAGTGCTAGTCGAGCGGGAGCTCTCACCGGGGAGCTGTTTTTT	CSASRAGALTGELFF	-	TRBJ2-2	TRBD2	TRBV20-1
TGCAGTGCTAGGGGGACAGCAACGCGTTATGGCTACACCTTC	CSARGTATRYGYTF	-	TRBJ1-2	TRBD1	TRBV20-1
TGTGCCAGCAGTATCCTTACAGGGGGCGCCTATGGCTACACCTTC	CASSILTGGAYGYTF	-	TRBJ1-2	TRBD1	TRBV28
TGCAGTGCTAGAGATGAAGGGATGAACACTGAAGCTTTCTTT	CSARDEGMNTEAFF	few	TRBJ1-1	-	TRBV20-1
TGCGCCAGCAGCTTGAACCAGGGGGCGCGTACGCAGTATTTT	CASSLNQGARTQYF	-	TRBJ2-3	TRBD1	TRBV5-1
TGTGCCAGCAGTTGGGGAGGGGGAAAGGACAATGAGCAGTTCTTC	CASSWGGGKDNEQFF	-	TRBJ2-1	-	TRBV28
TGTGCCAGCAGCCCAGGGGAAGCAACTAATGAAAAACTGTTTTTT	CASSPGEATNEKLFF	-	TRBJ1-4	-	TRBV27
TGTGCCACCAGCAGAGAAAAGTTAAAAAATTCACCCCTCCACTTT	CATSREKLKNSPLHF	few	TRBJ1-6	-	TRBV15
TGTGCCAGCAGCCACAGGGTACGCGGCACTGAAGCTTTCTTT	CASSHRVRGTEAFF	few	TRBJ1-1	-	TRBV14
TGTGCCAGCAGACGGGGACGGAAACAAGAGACCCAGTACTTC	CASRRGRKQETQYF	few	TRBJ2-5	-	TRBV28
TGCAGTGCTATATCAGGGTTTACCTACGAGCAGTACTTC	CSAISGFTYEQYF	-	TRBJ2-7	-	TRBV20-1
TGTGCCAGCAGTTGGACCGGGACAGGGGGCAATGAGCAGTTCTTC	CASSWTGTGGNEQFF	-	TRBJ2-1	TRBD1	TRBV6-5
TGTGCCATCAGCGCCGGGACTAGCGAGGCAGATACGCAGTATTTT	CAISAGTSEADTQYF	many	TRBJ2-3	TRBD2	TRBV10-3
TGCGCCAGCAGCCAAGCCCTACAGTACGAGCAGTACTTC	CASSQALQYEQYF	few	TRBJ2-7	-	TRBV4-3
TGTGCCAGCAGTGAAAGTGGGACCGTCTATGGCTACACCTTC	CASSESGTVYGYTF	-	TRBJ1-2	-	TRBV2
TGCGCCAGCAGCTTGGCCGGAGGGGACACCGGGGAGCTGTTTTTT	CASSLAGGDTGELFF	many	TRBJ2-2	-	TRBV5-1
TGTGCCAGCAGCTCACTAGCGGGGGCCTTCACAGATACGCAGTATTTT	CASSSLAGAFTDTQYF	-	TRBJ2-3	TRBD2	TRBV7-9
TGCGCCAGCAGCTCAGGACAGGGGCAAGAGACCCAGTACTTC	CASSSGQGQETQYF	many	TRBJ2-5	TRBD1	TRBV5-1
TGCAGTGCAACCCGACTAGGGGGTGTCAATGAGCAGTTCTTC	CSATRLGGVNEQFF	-	TRBJ2-1	-	TRBV20-1